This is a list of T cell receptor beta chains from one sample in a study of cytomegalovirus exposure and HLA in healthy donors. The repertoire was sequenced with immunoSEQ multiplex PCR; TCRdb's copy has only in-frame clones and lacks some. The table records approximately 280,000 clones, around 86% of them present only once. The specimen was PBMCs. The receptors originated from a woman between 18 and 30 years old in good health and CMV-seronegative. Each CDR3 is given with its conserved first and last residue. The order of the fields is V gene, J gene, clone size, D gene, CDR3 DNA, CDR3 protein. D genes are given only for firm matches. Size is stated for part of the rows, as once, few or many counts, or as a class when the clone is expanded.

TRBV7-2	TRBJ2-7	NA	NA	TGTGCCAGCAGCTTAGGGTCAGACAACTACGAGCAGTACTTC	CASSLGSDNYEQYF
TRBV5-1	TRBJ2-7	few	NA	TGCGCCAGCAGCTTGCCCCGGGGGAAGGAGCAGTACTTC	CASSLPRGKEQYF
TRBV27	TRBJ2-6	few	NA	TGTGCCAGCAGTGTAGGACACAGCTCTGGGGCCAACGTCCTGACTTTC	CASSVGHSSGANVLTF
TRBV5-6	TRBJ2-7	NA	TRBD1	TGTGCCAGCAGCTTGGGGGGACAGGGGGCCTACGAGCAGTACTTC	CASSLGGQGAYEQYF
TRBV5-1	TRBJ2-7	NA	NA	TGCGCCAGCAGCCCGAGGCGGAGCGACGAGCAGTACTTC	CASSPRRSDEQYF
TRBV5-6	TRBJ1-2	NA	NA	TGTGCCAGCAGCTTGGTATATGGCTACACCTTC	CASSLVYGYTF
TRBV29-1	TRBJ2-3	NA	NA	TGCAGCGTTGAGGGGGGGCGGGGGCGCACAGATACGCAGTATTTT	CSVEGGRGRTDTQYF
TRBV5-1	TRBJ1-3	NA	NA	TGCGCCAGCAGCCCACTTGAGGGTTCTGGAAACACCATATATTTT	CASSPLEGSGNTIYF
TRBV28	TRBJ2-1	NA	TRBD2	TGTGCCAGCAGATTAGCGGGAGGATACTACAATGAGCAGTTCTTC	CASRLAGGYYNEQFF
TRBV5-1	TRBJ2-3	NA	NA	TGCGCCAGCAGCCTACAGGGCACAGATACGCAGTATTTT	CASSLQGTDTQYF
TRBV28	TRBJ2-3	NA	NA	TGTGCCAGCAGACCCCGGCCCCCAATACAGGGCCTAAGCACAGATACGCAGTATTTT	CASRPRPPIQGLSTDTQYF
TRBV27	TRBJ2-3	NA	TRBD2	TGTGCCAGCCGCCCGGGTGCGGGGGGGATGACAGATACGCAGTATTTT	CASRPGAGGMTDTQYF
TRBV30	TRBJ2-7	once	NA	TGTGCCTACTTGGGGAGCGGTGCCTACGAGCAGTACTTC	CAYLGSGAYEQYF
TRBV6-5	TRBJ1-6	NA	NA	TGTGCCAGCAGTTCGATTTACAGGACAGACTCTTTAACCCTCCACTTT	CASSSIYRTDSLTLHF
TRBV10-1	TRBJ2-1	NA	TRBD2	TGCGCCAGCAGTGAATCATTGGCGGGAGTCTCCTACAATGAGCAGTTCTTC	CASSESLAGVSYNEQFF
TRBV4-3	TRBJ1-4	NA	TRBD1	TGCGCCAGCAGCCACCCGGGACAGAATGAAAAACTGTTTTTT	CASSHPGQNEKLFF
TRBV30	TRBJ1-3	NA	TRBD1	TGTGCCTGGAGGGACAGGAGCTCTGGAAACACCATATATTTT	CAWRDRSSGNTIYF
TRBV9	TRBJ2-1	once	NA	TGTGCCAGCAGCGTAAGCAGGAACAATGAGCAGTTCTTC	CASSVSRNNEQFF
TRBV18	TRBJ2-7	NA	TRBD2	TGTGCCAGCTCACCACTTAGACCTGGACTAGCGGGCTACGAGCAGTACTTC	CASSPLRPGLAGYEQYF
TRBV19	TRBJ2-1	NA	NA	TGTGCCAGTAGTCTCGGACAAGGGTACAATGAGCAGTTCTTC	CASSLGQGYNEQFF
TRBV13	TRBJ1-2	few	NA	TGTGCCAGCAGAAGAACAGGGAACTATGGCTACACCTTC	CASRRTGNYGYTF
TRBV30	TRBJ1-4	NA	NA	TGTGCCTCCTTAGGGGCGGAAAATGAAAAACTGTTTTTT	CASLGAENEKLFF
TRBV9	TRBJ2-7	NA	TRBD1	TGTGCCAGCAGCGTCCAGGACAGGGTTTGGGAGCAGTACTTC	CASSVQDRVWEQYF
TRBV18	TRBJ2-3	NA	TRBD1	TGTGCCAGCTCGCCCACCGGGACAGGGCTTACCACAGATACGCAGTATTTT	CASSPTGTGLTTDTQYF
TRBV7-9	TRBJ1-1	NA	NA	TGTGCCAGCAGCTTATTCCCAGGCTCGAACACTGAAGCTTTCTTT	CASSLFPGSNTEAFF
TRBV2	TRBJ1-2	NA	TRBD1	TGTGCCAGCAGGGGGGGACAGAACTATGGCTACACCTTC	CASRGGQNYGYTF
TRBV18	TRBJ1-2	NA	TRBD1	TGTGCCAGCTCACCAGAGGGACAGGGGGCATCTGGCTACACCTTC	CASSPEGQGASGYTF
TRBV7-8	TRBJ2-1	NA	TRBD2	TGTGCCAGCAGCTTAGGGCTAGCGGCGGACAATGAGCAGTTCTTC	CASSLGLAADNEQFF
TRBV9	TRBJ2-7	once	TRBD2	TGTGCCAGCAGCGTAGCTAGTCTAGCGGGAGCTTTAGAGCAGTACTTC	CASSVASLAGALEQYF
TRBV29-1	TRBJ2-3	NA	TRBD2	TGCAGCGTCGCACGGGAGGCTACAGATACGCAGTATTTT	CSVAREATDTQYF
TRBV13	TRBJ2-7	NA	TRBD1	TGTGCCAGCAGCCGCACCGGGACAGGGATCAACGAGCAGTACTTC	CASSRTGTGINEQYF
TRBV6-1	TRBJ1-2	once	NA	TGTGCCAGCACGCCCAGCGGGTACTATGGCTACACCTTC	CASTPSGYYGYTF
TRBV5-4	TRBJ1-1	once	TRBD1	TGTGCCAGCAGCTTGCGGGACAGGGGGCTTTTAGGCACTGAAGCTTTCTTT	CASSLRDRGLLGTEAFF
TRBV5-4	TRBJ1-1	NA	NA	TGTGCCAGCAGCTTGGACAGTCACACTGAAGCTTTCTTT	CASSLDSHTEAFF
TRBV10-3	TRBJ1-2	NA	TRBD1	TGTGCCATCAGTGAGCTTGACAGGGAAAGCTATGGCTACACCTTC	CAISELDRESYGYTF
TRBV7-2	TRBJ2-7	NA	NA	TGTGCCAGCAGCAGAGAGGGCGGGTACTCCTACGAGCAGTACTTC	CASSREGGYSYEQYF
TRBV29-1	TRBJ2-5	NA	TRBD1	TGCAGCTCAAAGGGGACAGGGGACGAGACCCAGTACTTC	CSSKGTGDETQYF
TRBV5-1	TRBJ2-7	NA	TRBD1	TGCGCCAGCAGCACCCCCGGGACAGTCATGGCCGAGCAGTACTTC	CASSTPGTVMAEQYF
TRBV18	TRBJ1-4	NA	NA	TGTGCCAGCTCCCTAACAGCTGTCGGCGAAAAACTGTTTTTT	CASSLTAVGEKLFF
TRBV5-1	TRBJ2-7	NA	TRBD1	TGCGCCAGCAGCTTGGTGGGACAGGGTGCCGGCGAGCAGTACTTC	CASSLVGQGAGEQYF
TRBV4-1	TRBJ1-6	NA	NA	TGCGCCAGCAGCCAAGGCCAGGGTCCGGTTTCACCCCTCCACTTT	CASSQGQGPVSPLHF
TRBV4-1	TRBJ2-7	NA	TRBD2	TGCGCCAGCAGCCAAGACTTTGAGGGAGGGCCGGGGTACGAGCAGTACTTC	CASSQDFEGGPGYEQYF
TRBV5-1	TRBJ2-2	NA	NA	TGCGCCAGCAGCTTGGTAGGAGGGACCGGGGAGCTGTTTTTT	CASSLVGGTGELFF
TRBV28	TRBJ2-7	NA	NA	TGTGCCAGCAGTTTATGGGTAACAGGGAGGGGCTCCTACGAGCAGTACTTC	CASSLWVTGRGSYEQYF
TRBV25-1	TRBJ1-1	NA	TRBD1	TGTGCCAGCAGTGAATTAAAAGGGGGCTCGGTAGCTTTCTTT	CASSELKGGSVAFF
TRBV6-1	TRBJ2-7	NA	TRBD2	TGTGCCAGCAGTGAATCCGGGACTAGTTCCTACGAGCAGTACTTC	CASSESGTSSYEQYF
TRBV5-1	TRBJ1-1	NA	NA	TGCGCCAGCAGCCGGTTGGGAGAGAAAGCTTTCTTT	CASSRLGEKAFF